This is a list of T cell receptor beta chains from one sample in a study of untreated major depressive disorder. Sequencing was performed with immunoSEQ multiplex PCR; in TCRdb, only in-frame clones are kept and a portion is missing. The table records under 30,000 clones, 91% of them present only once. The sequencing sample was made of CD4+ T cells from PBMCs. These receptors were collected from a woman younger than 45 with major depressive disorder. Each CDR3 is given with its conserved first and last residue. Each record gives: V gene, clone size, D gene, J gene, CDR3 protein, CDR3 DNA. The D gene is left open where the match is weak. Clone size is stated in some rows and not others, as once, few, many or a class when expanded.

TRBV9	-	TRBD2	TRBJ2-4	CASSPGTSGNKNIQYF	TGTGCCAGCAGCCCCGGGACTAGCGGGAACAAAAACATTCAGTACTTC
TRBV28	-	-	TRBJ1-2	CASSWERGRGYTF	TGTGCCAGCAGTTGGGAGAGGGGGAGGGGCTACACCTTC
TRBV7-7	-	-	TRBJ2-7	CASSLSLWNEQYF	TGTGCTAGCAGCTTATCCCTCTGGAACGAGCAGTACTTC
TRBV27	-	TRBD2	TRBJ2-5	CASSLEASGLRFQYF	TGTGCCAGCAGCCTAGAGGCTAGCGGCCTTAGATTCCAGTACTTC
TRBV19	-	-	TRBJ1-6	CASSFTRPSSYNSPLHF	TGTGCCAGTAGTTTCACACGGCCTAGCTCCTATAATTCACCCCTCCACTTT
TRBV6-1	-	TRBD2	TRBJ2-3	CASSEAAGGPDTQYF	TGTGCCAGCAGTGAAGCAGCGGGGGGGCCAGATACGCAGTATTTT
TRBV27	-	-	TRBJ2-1	CASRQQATDEQFF	TGTGCCAGCAGACAACAGGCAACGGATGAGCAGTTCTTC
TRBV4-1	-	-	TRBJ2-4	CASSQDYRLAKNIQYF	TGCGCCAGCAGCCAAGATTACAGGCTAGCCAAAAACATTCAGTACTTC
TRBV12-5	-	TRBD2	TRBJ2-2	CASGLGGRGLAGPNTGELFF	TGTGCTAGTGGTTTGGGGGGCCGGGGGCTAGCGGGTCCCAACACCGGGGAGCTGTTTTTT
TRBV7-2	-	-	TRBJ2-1	CASSLAINNEQFF	TGTGCCAGCAGCTTAGCTATCAACAATGAGCAGTTCTTC
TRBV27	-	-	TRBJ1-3	CASSLVQGEQSSGNTIYF	TGTGCCAGCAGTTTGGTTCAAGGGGAGCAGAGCTCTGGAAACACCATATATTTT
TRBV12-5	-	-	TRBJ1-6	CASGSWTDQTPLHF	TGTGCTAGTGGTTCTTGGACAGATCAAACACCCCTCCACTTT
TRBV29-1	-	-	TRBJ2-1	CSVEDKRHNEQFF	TGCAGCGTTGAAGATAAACGGCACAATGAGCAGTTCTTC
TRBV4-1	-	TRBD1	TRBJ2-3	CASSRSLGSGQGGTDTQYF	TGCGCCAGCAGCCGTTCCCTCGGATCAGGACAGGGGGGAACAGATACGCAGTATTTT
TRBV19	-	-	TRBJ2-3	CASGREADTQYF	TGTGCCAGTGGCAGGGAGGCAGATACGCAGTATTTT
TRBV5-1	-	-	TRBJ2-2	CASSFTQNTGELFF	TGCGCCAGCAGCTTTACACAGAACACCGGGGAGCTGTTTTTT
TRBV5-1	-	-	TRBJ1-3	CASSRRIGSSGNTIYF	TGCGCCAGCAGCCGTCGTATAGGGAGCTCTGGAAACACCATATATTTT
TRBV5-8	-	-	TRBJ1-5	CASSLYRVNQPQHF	TGTGCCAGCAGCTTGTACAGGGTCAATCAGCCCCAGCATTTT
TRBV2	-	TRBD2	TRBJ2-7	CASRASGSYEQYF	TGTGCCAGCAGGGCGAGCGGGAGCTACGAGCAGTACTTC
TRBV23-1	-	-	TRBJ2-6	CARPGASSSGANVLTF	TGCGCCAGACCAGGGGCTAGCTCCTCTGGGGCCAACGTCCTGACTTTC
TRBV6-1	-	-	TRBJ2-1	CATSDQGGSYNEQFF	TGTGCCACCAGTGATCAGGGTGGATCCTACAATGAGCAGTTCTTC
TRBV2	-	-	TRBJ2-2	CASNGQWGTGELFF	TGTGCCAGCAACGGGCAGTGGGGGACCGGGGAGCTGTTTTTT
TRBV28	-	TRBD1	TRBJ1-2	CASSPGGSYGYTF	TGTGCCAGCAGTCCAGGGGGCAGCTATGGCTACACCTTC
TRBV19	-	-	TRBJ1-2	CASTLQGVGGYTF	TGTGCCAGTACCCTACAGGGAGTGGGTGGCTACACCTTC
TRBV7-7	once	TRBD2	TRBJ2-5	CASTPSPGRGAQTQYF	TGTGCTAGCACTCCCAGCCCCGGGAGGGGGGCCCAGACCCAGTACTTC
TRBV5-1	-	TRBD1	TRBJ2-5	CASSPTGARVTQETQYF	TGCGCCAGCAGCCCCACAGGGGCGCGAGTTACTCAAGAGACCCAGTACTTC
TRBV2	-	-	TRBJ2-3	CASKRGTTDTQYF	TGTGCCAGCAAACGGGGAACCACAGATACGCAGTATTTT
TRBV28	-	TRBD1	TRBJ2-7	CASSPGQVWNEQYF	TGTGCCAGCAGTCCAGGACAGGTATGGAACGAGCAGTACTTC
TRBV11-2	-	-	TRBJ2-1	CASSLAGSSYNEQFF	TGTGCCAGCAGCTTAGCGGGGAGCTCCTACAATGAGCAGTTCTTC
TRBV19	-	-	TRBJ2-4	CASTSGSAKNIQYF	TGTGCCAGTACCTCCGGTTCTGCCAAAAACATTCAGTACTTC
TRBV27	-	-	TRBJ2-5	CASREGFGETQYF	TGTGCCAGCAGGGAGGGGTTTGGTGAGACCCAGTACTTC
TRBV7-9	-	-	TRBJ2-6	CASSLDGTGANVLTF	TGTGCCAGCAGCTTAGACGGGACTGGGGCCAACGTCCTGACTTTC
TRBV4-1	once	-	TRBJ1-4	CASSQAISGKLFF	TGCGCCAGCAGCCAAGCGATTTCTGGAAAACTGTTTTTT
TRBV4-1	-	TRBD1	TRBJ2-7	CASSLDRVGDEQYF	TGCGCCAGCAGCCTGGACAGGGTTGGGGACGAGCAGTACTTC
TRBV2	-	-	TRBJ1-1	CASSDYGTEEAFF	TGTGCCAGCAGTGACTATGGGACGGAAGAAGCTTTCTTT
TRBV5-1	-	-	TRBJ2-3	CASSFGGRADTQYF	TGCGCCAGCAGCTTTGGGGGGAGAGCAGATACGCAGTATTTT
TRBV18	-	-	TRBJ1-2	CASSRTELYGYTF	TGTGCCAGCTCACGGACGGAGCTTTATGGCTACACCTTC
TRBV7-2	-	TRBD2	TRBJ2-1	CASSGQTSGEQFF	TGTGCCAGCAGCGGGCAGACTAGCGGTGAGCAGTTCTTC
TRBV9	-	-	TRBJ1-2	CASSPRTVNYGYTF	TGTGCCAGCAGCCCAAGGACAGTAAACTATGGCTACACCTTC
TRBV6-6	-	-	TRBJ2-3	CASSSTDTQYF	TGTGCCAGCAGTTCTACAGATACGCAGTATTTT
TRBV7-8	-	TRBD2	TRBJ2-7	CASSLRIGGSYEQYF	TGTGCCAGCAGCTTACGGATCGGGGGGTCCTACGAGCAGTACTTC
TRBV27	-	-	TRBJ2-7	CATQSPGGEQYF	TGTGCCACCCAATCCCCTGGAGGCGAGCAGTACTTC
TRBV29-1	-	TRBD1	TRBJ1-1	CSVPDSGQGRDTEAFF	TGCAGCGTCCCCGATTCGGGACAGGGTAGGGACACTGAAGCTTTCTTT
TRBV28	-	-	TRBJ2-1	CASSLDNYNEQFF	TGTGCCAGCAGTTTAGACAACTACAATGAGCAGTTCTTC
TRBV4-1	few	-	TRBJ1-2	CASSQLTGTRGYTF	TGCGCCAGCAGCCAACTGACAGGCACCAGGGGCTACACCTTC
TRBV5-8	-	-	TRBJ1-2	CASSPDGRGYTF	TGTGCCAGCAGCCCGGACGGGCGGGGCTACACCTTC
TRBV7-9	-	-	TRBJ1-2	CASSQIYGYTF	TGTGCCAGCAGCCAAATCTATGGCTACACCTTC
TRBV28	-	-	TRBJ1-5	CASSLGYQPQHF	TGTGCCAGCAGTTTAGGTTATCAGCCCCAGCATTTT
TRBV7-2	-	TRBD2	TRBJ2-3	CASRRSGRIDTQYF	TGTGCCAGCAGGCGTAGCGGGAGGATTGATACGCAGTATTTT
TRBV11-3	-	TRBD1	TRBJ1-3	CASRATGSGNTIYF	TGTGCCAGCAGGGCGACAGGGTCTGGAAACACCATATATTTT
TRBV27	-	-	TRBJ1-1	CASSSQQPHRVKTEAFF	TGTGCCAGCAGCTCACAACAACCCCACAGGGTTAAGACTGAAGCTTTCTTT
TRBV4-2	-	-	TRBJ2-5	CASSQEVTSRETQYF	TGTGCCAGCAGCCAAGAAGTTACCTCCCGAGAGACCCAGTACTTC
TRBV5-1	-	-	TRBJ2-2	CASSLPSPGELFF	TGCGCCAGCAGCTTGCCAAGCCCTGGGGAGCTGTTTTTT
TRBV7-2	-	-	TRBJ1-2	CASSLAGLAPYGYTF	TGTGCCAGCAGCTTAGCGGGGTTGGCGCCCTATGGCTACACCTTC
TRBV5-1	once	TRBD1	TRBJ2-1	CASSGQGRFQFF	TGCGCCAGCTCGGGACAGGGTAGGTTTCAGTTCTTC
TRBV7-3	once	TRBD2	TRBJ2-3	CASSSLAGGTDTQYF	TGTGCCAGCAGCTCCCTGGCGGGAGGGACAGATACGCAGTATTTT
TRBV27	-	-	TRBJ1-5	CASSLYLPEGSPNQPQHF	TGTGCCAGCAGTTTATACCTCCCCGAGGGCAGTCCCAATCAGCCCCAGCATTTT
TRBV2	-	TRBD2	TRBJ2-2	CASRSGLAGAAGELFF	TGTGCCAGCAGATCTGGACTAGCGGGAGCGGCCGGGGAGCTGTTTTTT
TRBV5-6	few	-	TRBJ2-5	CASRRGSETQYF	TGTGCCAGCCGTCGGGGGAGCGAGACCCAGTACTTC